These 18 T cell receptor beta chains originate from one sample sequenced in a study of blood T cell repertoires in COVID-19. Clones were read by immunoSEQ multiplex PCR, and TCRdb kept only the in-frame ones, dropping some. The sample has 280,000 or so clones, approximately 83% seen once. The specimen sequenced was peripheral blood. The source is a woman aged 25-40 years who had recovered from COVID-19.

V gene TRBV19 combines with J gene TRBJ1-5; unclear D gene. CDR1 LNHDA and CDR2 SQIVND come from the germline V gene (reference sequence). The V and J ends lost 3 bases and 7 bases respectively, with 7 bases between them. The length of the CDR3 is 12 residues. The CDR3 loop reads CASSIGLQPQHF. The CDR3 DNA reads TGTGCCAGTAGTATCGGTCTACAGCCCCAGCATTTT.

The chain joins TRBV7-9 to TRBJ2-7; D is perhaps TRBD1 (6 bases). The CDR3 length is 15 residues. The germline V gene has CDR1 SEHNR and CDR2 FQNEAQ (reference sequence). V lost 6 bases to trimming and J lost 1 base, with 16 bases between them. This chain's CDR3 is CASSPILGGSYEQYF. CDR3 DNA: TGTGCCAGCAGTCCGATATTAGGGGGTTCCTACGAGCAGTACTTC.

The rearrangement links TRBV3-1 (or the pseudogene TRBV3-2) to TRBJ2-1; the D gene is possibly TRBD1 (6 bases). The V and J ends lost 1 base and 5 bases respectively, with 12 bases between them. CDR1 and CDR2 (germline): LGHDT, YNNKEL (reference sequence). This CDR3 is built from 15 residues. CDR3 bases: TGTGCCAGCAGCCAAGCCAGGGGCGCTGACAATGAGCAGTTCTTC. Amino acid sequence: CASSQARGADNEQFF.

The genes are TRBV6-2 or TRBV6-3 and TRBJ2-3, with TRBD2 identical over 8 bases. This CDR3 region has 15 residues. V shed 1 base, J shed 7 bases, and the junction held 7 bases outside the gene matches. Germline V gene sequence: CDR1 MNHEY, CDR2 SVGEGT. CDR3 loop: CASSYYRGGWNTQYF. CDR3 DNA: TGTGCCAGCAGTTACTACCGGGGGGGTTGGAATACGCAGTATTTT.

This rearrangement joins TRBV21-1 to TRBJ2-5; the table's D call TRBD2 went unverified against the DNA. TRBV21-1 constitutes a pseudogene. CDR3 length equals 17 residues. CDR3 DNA sequence: TGTGCCAGCTACATCCTAGGACTAGCGGGTAAGCAAGAGACCCAGTACTTC. Translation gives CASYILGLAGKQETQYF.

The chain has TRBV19 and TRBJ2-2, with 9 bases lining up with TRBD1. This CDR3 is built from 17 residues. The trim removed 3 bases at V and 1 base at J, leaving 6 bases unmatched. CDR1 is LNHDA and CDR2 is SQIVND in the germline V gene (reference sequence). In DNA, the CDR3 is TGTGCCAGTAGTATCTTACCGGGACAGGGGAACACCGGGGAGCTGTTTTTT. Protein sequence: CASSILPGQGNTGELFF.

The chain employs TRBV29-1 and TRBJ1-4; TRBD1 might be the D (5 bases). This CDR3 is 13 amino acids long. Germline assignment: CDR1 SQVTM and CDR2 ANQGSEA. Trimming removed 3 bases at V and 8 bases at J, with 13 bases between. CDR3 coding DNA: TGCAGCGTTGATGGGGGGATAGGGGAAAAACTGTTTTTT. As protein: CSVDGGIGEKLFF.

The chain has TRBV5-1 and TRBJ2-3; 9 positions agree with TRBD2. J lost 0 bases, V lost 0 bases, and 5 bases had no gene match. CDR3 length: 17 amino acids. The V gene's germline CDR1 is SGHRS and CDR2 YFSETQ. In DNA, the CDR3 is TGCGCCAGCAGCTTGGTAGCGGGGGCCCTGAGCACAGATACGCAGTATTTT. This gives the protein CASSLVAGALSTDTQYF. Variable domain in full (rest from reference TRBV5-1 and TRBJ2-3): KAGVTQTPRYLIKTRGQQVTLSCSPISGHRSVSWYQQTPGQGLQFLFEYFSETQRNKGNFPGRFSGRQFSNSRSEMNVSTLELGDSALYLCASSLVAGALSTDTQYFGPGTRLTVL.

The rearrangement joins TRBV4-1 to TRBJ2-7; the match to TRBD2 covers 8 bases. The CDR3 totals 16 residues. After removal of 4 bases from V and 3 bases from J, the junction contained 11 bases not matched to a gene. Germline loops: CDR1 MGHRA, CDR2 YSYEKL. DNA for the CDR3: TGCGCCAGCAGCCTGATGACCGGGACTAGAGGCTACGAGCAGTACTTC. Translating it yields CASSLMTGTRGYEQYF.

This rearrangement joins TRBV29-1 to TRBJ1-5; D perhaps matches TRBD1 (5 bases). Between the trimmed V and J ends, which lost 6 bases and 3 bases, there was a span of 15 bases. CDR1 is SQVTM, CDR2 ANQGSEA, per germline. This CDR3 is 14 amino acids long. CDR3 region: CSVGGDSLNQPQHF. DNA of the CDR3: TGCAGCGTCGGGGGAGACAGCCTCAATCAGCCCCAGCATTTT.

CDR3 sequence: CAITGDSSYNEQFF. The CDR3 nucleotides are TGTGCCATTACAGGCGACTCCTCCTACAATGAGCAGTTCTTC. The chain joins TRBV10-3 to TRBJ2-1, with TRBD1 as a possible D gene (5 bases). CDR1 is ENHRY and CDR2 is SYGVKD in the germline V gene. The CDR3 spans 14 residues. V was clipped by 9 bases and J by 0 bases, with 12 bases between them.

The V and J genes are TRBV27 and TRBJ2-7; TRBD2 matches at 7 bases. CDR3 length equals 13 residues. Germline trimming cut 6 bases from V and 3 bases from J; bases unmatched to any gene: 5. Per the germline V gene, CDR1 is MNHEY and CDR2 is SMNVEV (reference sequence). CDR3 in amino acids: CASSPTSVYEQYF. CDR3 coding DNA: TGTGCCAGCAGCCCTACTAGCGTCTACGAGCAGTACTTC.

V is TRBV4-1 and J is TRBJ2-1, with D possibly TRBD2 on 6 matching bases. CDR3 size: 15 residues. The germline V and J ends were trimmed by 3 bases and 9 bases, with 18 bases remaining between them. The germline CDR1 and CDR2 sequences are MGHRA and YSYEKL. This CDR3 reads CASSQSRGDTFEQFF. Here the CDR3 DNA reads TGCGCCAGCAGCCAGTCTCGCGGGGATACGTTTGAGCAGTTCTTC.

The chain recombines TRBV24-1 with TRBJ2-5; 9 bases agree with TRBD1. V was clipped by 4 bases and J by 3 bases; unmatched bases: 8. Germline lookup yields CDR1 KGHDR and CDR2 SFDVKD. The CDR3 is 16 amino acids. CDR3 bases: TGTGCCACCAGTGAAGGGACAGGGAAACATAAAGAGACCCAGTACTTC. It yields the protein CATSEGTGKHKETQYF.

The rearrangement uses TRBV7-9 and TRBJ1-4; D is undetermined. The germline V gene has CDR1 SEHNR and CDR2 FQNEAQ (reference sequence). The germline V and J ends were trimmed by 1 base and 8 bases, with 14 bases remaining between them. This CDR3 region has 15 residues. CDR3 region: CASSLGGLWEEKLFF. The CDR3 region has the DNA TGTGCCAGCAGCTTAGGCGGCCTCTGGGAGGAAAAACTGTTTTTT.

This clone was counted only a few times. V gene TRBV19 combines with J gene TRBJ2-2; the D is unclear. The CDR3 is made up of 13 amino acids. Germline V gives CDR1 LNHDA, CDR2 SQIVND (reference sequence). V lost 2 bases and J 6 bases, leaving 7 bases between the germline ends. CDR3 DNA sequence: TGTGCCAGTAGTATATCGGGTCCCGGGGAGCTGTTTTTT. This translates into CASSISGPGELFF.

The J gene is TRBJ2-7, the V gene TRBV4-3; 8 nucleotides align to TRBD1. The junction had 14 bases not matched to a gene; V was cut back by 0 bases and J by 4 bases. Germline V gene sequence: CDR1 LGHNA, CDR2 YSLEER. CDR3 length: 18 amino acids. The DNA for the CDR3 is TGCGCCAGCAGCCAAGATACTATTCGGACAGGGATCCCTTACGAGCAGTACTTC. It encodes CASSQDTIRTGIPYEQYF.

A few counts support this clone. The chain recombines TRBV28 with TRBJ1-4; maybe TRBD1 (5 bases). V gave up 6 bases and J gave up 10 bases, with 21 bases separating them. The CDR3 extends over 15 amino acids. Germline-derived CDR1 and CDR2 are MDHEN and SYDVKM. CDR3 coding DNA: TGTGCCAGCAGCATGGCCCTCGGGGGTATCGGAAAACTGTTTTTT. Protein sequence: CASSMALGGIGKLFF.